The clone carrying this T cell receptor (beta chain) showed up many times. Its antigen is unidentified. The length of the CDR3 is 17 residues. V was pared by 2 bases and J by 0 bases, with 14 bases between. Germline assignment: CDR1 SGHAT and CDR2 FQDESV (reference sequence). The sample belongs to a study of T cells in Graves' hyperthyroidism and ophthalmopathy. Notes on the study in general: Ophthalmopathy was told apart from stable hyperthyroidism by a 13 V-J model.

Using RNA transcripts as the source, TCR beta CDR3 regions were amplified. RT-PCR in the first round (using the HTBI primer set) targeted the TCR CDR3. TCRdb reprocessed the multiplex PCR reads with MiXCR, giving one entry per CDR3 protein. This sample carries 470,000 or so distinct CDR3 sequences, 20% of them seen once, and the ten largest clones take less than 30%. On the basis of clinical symptoms, serum thyroxine and TRAb, thyroid ultrasound and orbital computed tomography, diagnoses were made. The sample consisted of blood. The receptor comes from a man aged 18 to 29 with Graves' hyperthyroidism. V gene TRBV11-1 combines with J gene TRBJ1-3, with TRBD1 as a possible D gene (6 bases). Here the CDR3 reads CASSLSIGQSSGNTIYF. The DNA for the CDR3 is TGTGCCAGCAGCTTATCGATCGGACAGTCCTCTGGAAACACCATATATTTT.